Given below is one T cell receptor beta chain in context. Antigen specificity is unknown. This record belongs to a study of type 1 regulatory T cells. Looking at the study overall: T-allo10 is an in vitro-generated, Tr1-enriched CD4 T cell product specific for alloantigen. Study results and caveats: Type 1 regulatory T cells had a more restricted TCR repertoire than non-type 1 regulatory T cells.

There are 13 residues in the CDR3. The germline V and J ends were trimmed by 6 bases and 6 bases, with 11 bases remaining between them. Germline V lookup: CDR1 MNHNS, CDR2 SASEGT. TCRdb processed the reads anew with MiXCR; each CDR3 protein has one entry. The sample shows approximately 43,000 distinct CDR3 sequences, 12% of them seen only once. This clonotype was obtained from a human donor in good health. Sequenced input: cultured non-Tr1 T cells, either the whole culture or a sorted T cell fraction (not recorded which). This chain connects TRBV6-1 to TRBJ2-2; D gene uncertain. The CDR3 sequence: CASRPLVPGELFF. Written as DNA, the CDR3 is TGTGCCAGCAGGCCCCTAGTGCCCGGGGAGCTGTTTTTT.